Each of the 2 T cell receptor beta chains below was sequenced from the same sample in a study of blood T cell repertoires in COVID-19 (dated by TCRdb to about 2020). The library was generated by the immunoSEQ multiplex PCR assay. TCRdb's version of the immuneACCESS table is confined to in-frame rearrangements and falls short of the full clone set. An unresolved V gene accounts for under half of the shortfall where checked; the remainder is of unknown origin. Within this sample are about 200,000 clones, with roughly 88% of them counted one time only. The ten largest account for around 1.4% of the sample. Sample: peripheral blood. These receptors were obtained from a man aged 18 to 29 with active or convalescent COVID-19.

This rearrangement joins TRBV11-2 to TRBJ2-2; 10 nucleotides match TRBD2. The CDR3 has 18 residues. CDR1 SGHAT and CDR2 FQNNGV come from the germline V gene. The trim removed 8 bases at V and 0 bases at J, leaving 12 bases unmatched. The DNA of the CDR3 is TGTGCCAGCTCCAAGAGGTCTAGCGGGAGTTCGAACACCGGGGAGCTGTTTTTT. Translating gives CASSKRSSGSSNTGELFF.

The V call is TRBV6-7, the J call TRBJ2-1; D possibly corresponds to TRBD1 (6 bases). TRBV6-7 qualifies as an ORF whose function is uncertain. V was pared by 6 bases and J by 1 base, with 19 bases between. This CDR3 spans 17 amino acids. CDR3: CASSRPAGDQSYNEQFF. The CDR3 DNA sequence: TGTGCCAGCAGCCGGCCGGCAGGGGATCAGTCCTACAATGAGCAGTTCTTC.